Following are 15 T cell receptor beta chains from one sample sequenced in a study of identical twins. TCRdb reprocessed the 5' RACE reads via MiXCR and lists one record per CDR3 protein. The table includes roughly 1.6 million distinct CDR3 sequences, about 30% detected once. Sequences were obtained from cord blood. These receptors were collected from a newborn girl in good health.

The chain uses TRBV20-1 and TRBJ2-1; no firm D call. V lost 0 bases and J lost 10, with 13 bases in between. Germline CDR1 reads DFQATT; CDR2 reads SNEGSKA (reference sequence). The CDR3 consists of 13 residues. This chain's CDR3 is CSARDLRLGEQFF. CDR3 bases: TGCAGTGCTAGAGATCTGAGGCTAGGGGAGCAGTTCTTC.

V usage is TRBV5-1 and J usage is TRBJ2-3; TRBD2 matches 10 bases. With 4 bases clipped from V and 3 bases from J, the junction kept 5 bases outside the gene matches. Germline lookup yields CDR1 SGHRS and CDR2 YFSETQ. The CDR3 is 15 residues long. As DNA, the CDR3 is TGCGCCAGCAGCATGACTAGCGGGTTGACAGATACGCAGTATTTT. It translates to CASSMTSGLTDTQYF.

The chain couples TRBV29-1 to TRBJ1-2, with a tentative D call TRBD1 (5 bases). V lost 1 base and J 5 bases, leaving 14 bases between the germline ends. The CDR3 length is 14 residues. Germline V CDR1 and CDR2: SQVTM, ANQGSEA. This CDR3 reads CSVEAWTQTYGYTF. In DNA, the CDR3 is TGCAGCGTTGAAGCTTGGACACAAACATATGGCTACACCTTC. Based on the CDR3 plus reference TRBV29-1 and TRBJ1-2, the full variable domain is SAVISQKPSRDICQRGTSLTIQCQVDSQVTMMFWYRQQPGQSLTLIATANQGSEATYESGFVIDKFPISRPNLTFSTLTVSNMSPEDSSIYLCSVEAWTQTYGYTFGSGTRLTVV.

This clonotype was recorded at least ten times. The CDR3 reads CSVAPSRSYEQYF. CDR3 coding DNA: TGCAGCGTTGCTCCTAGCCGCTCCTACGAGCAGTACTTC. The chain couples TRBV29-1 to TRBJ2-7; weak D call: TRBD2 (5 bases). The CDR3 has 13 residues. V lost 4 bases to trimming and J lost 0 bases, with 10 bases between them. In germline, CDR1 is SQVTM, CDR2 ANQGSEA.

CDR3 DNA: TGTGCCAGCAGTGAATATAACCCTCTCACCCCTTCTAGCTTGGAGACCCAGTACTTC. Amino acid sequence: CASSEYNPLTPSSLETQYF. This rearrangement joins TRBV25-1 to TRBJ2-7; tentatively, D is TRBD2 (5 bases). The better agreement between TRBJ2-5 and the DNA end casts doubt on the J call. The CDR3 length is 19 residues. Germline V gives CDR1 MGHDK, CDR2 SYGVNS.

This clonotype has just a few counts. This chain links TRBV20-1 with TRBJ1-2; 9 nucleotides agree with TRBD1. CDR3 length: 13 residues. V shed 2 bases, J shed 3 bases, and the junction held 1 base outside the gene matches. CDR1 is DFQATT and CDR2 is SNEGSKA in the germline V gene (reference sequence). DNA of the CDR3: TGCAGTGCTAGAAGGACAGGGGACTATGGCTACACCTTC. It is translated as CSARRTGDYGYTF.

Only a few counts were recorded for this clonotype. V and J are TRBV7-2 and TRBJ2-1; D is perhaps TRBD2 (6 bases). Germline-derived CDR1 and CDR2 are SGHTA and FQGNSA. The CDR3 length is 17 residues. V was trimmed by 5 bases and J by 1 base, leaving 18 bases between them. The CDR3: CASSPFVQLASYNEQFF. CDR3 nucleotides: TGTGCCAGCAGCCCCTTTGTACAACTAGCATCCTACAATGAGCAGTTCTTC.

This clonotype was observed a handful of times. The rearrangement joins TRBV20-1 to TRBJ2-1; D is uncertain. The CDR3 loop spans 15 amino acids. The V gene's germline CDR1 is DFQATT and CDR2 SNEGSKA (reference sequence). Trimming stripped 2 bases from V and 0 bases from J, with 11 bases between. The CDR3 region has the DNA TGCAGTGCTAGACTTGGGTTTGGCTCCTACAATGAGCAGTTCTTC. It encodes CSARLGFGSYNEQFF.

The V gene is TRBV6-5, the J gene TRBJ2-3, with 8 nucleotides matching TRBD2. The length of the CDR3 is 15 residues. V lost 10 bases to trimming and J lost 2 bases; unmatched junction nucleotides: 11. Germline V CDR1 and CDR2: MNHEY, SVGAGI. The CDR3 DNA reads TGTGCCACCAATCCGAGCGGGGGAGACACAGATACGCAGTATTTT. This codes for CATNPSGGDTDTQYF.

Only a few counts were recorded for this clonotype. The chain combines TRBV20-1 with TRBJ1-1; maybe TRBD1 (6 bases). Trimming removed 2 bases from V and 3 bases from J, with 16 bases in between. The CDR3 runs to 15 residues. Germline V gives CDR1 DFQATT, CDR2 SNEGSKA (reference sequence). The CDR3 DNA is TGCAGTGCTAGATATTCTCACAGGGCTCACACTGAAGCTTTCTTT. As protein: CSARYSHRAHTEAFF.

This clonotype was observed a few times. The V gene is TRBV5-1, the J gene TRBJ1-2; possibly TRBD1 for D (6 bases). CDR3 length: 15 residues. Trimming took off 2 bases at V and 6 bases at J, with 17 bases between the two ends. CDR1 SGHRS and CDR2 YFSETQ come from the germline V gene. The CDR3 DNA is TGCGCCAGCAGCTTACGGCCGGGACACGTGGATGGCTACACCTTC. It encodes CASSLRPGHVDGYTF.

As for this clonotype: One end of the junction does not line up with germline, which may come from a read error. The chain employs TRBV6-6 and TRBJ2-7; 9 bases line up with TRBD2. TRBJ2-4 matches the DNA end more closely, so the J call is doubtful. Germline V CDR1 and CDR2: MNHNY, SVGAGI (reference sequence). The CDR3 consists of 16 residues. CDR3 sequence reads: CASSSGRGLATNIQYF. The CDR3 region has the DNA TGTGCCAGCAGTTCGGGTCGGGGACTAGCCACAAACATTCAGTACTTC.

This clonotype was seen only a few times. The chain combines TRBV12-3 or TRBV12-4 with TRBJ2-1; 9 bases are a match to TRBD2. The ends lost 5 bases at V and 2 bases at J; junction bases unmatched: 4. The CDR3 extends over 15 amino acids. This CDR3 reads CASSDSGGTYNEQFF. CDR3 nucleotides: TGTGCCAGCAGTGATAGCGGGGGAACCTACAATGAGCAGTTCTTC.

The CDR3 protein is CASSLGGTGIYGYTF. The CDR3 DNA follows: TGCGCCAGCAGCTTGGGTGGGACAGGAATCTATGGCTACACCTTC. The rearrangement joins TRBV5-1 to TRBJ1-2; 8 nucleotides line up with TRBD1. Trimming took 0 bases from V and 4 from J; bases not matched to a gene: 5. Germline V lookup: CDR1 SGHRS, CDR2 YFSETQ. This CDR3 is built from 15 residues.

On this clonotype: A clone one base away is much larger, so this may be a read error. As DNA, the CDR3 is TGCAGTGCTAGAGGGCTTTGGCGGAGTGAGCAGTTCTTC. As protein: CSARGLWRSEQFF. The chain combines TRBV20-1 with TRBJ2-1; D gene uncertain. The CDR3 runs to 13 residues. Germline V gene data show CDR1 as DFQATT and CDR2 as SNEGSKA (reference sequence). Between the trimmed V and J ends, which lost 1 base and 9 bases, there was a span of 13 bases.